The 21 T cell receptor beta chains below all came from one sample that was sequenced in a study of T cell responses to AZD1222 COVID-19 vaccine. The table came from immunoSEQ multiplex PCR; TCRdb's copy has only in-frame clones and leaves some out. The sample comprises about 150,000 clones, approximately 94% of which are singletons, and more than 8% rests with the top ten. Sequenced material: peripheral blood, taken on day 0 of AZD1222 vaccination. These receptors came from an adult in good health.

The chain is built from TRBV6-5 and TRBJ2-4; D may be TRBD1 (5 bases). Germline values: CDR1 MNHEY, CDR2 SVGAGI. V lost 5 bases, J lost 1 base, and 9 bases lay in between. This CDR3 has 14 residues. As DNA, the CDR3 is TGTGCCAGCAGTCCGACAGAGGCCAAAAACATTCAGTACTTC. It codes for CASSPTEAKNIQYF.

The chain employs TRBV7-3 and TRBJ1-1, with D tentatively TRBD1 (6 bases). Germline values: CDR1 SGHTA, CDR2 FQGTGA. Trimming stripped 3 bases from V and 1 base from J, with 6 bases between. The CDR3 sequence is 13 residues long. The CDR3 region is CASSLDRNTEAFF. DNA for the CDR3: TGTGCCAGCAGCTTGGACAGGAACACTGAAGCTTTCTTT. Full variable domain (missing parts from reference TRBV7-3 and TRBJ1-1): GAGVSQTPSNKVTEKGKYVELRCDPISGHTALYWYRQSLGQGPEFLIYFQGTGAADDSGLPNDRFFAVRPEGSVSTLKIQRTERGDSAVYLCASSLDRNTEAFFGQGTRLTVV.

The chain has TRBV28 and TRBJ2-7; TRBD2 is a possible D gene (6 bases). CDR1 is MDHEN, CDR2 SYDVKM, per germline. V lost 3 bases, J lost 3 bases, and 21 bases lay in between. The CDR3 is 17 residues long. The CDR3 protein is CASSLTSGGLLNYEQYF. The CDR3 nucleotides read TGTGCCAGCAGTTTGACTTCTGGAGGGCTCCTTAACTACGAGCAGTACTTC. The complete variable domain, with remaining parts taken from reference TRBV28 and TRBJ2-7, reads DVKVTQSSRYLVKRTGEKVFLECVQDMDHENMFWYRQDPGLGLRLIYFSYDVKMKEKGDIPEGYSVSREKKERFSLILESASTNQTSMYLCASSLTSGGLLNYEQYFGPGTRLTVT.

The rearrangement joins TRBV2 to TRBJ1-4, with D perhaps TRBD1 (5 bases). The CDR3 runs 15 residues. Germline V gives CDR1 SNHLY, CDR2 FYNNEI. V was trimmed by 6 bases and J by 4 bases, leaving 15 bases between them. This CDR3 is CASRDLTEVNEKLFF. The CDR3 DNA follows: TGTGCCAGCAGGGACCTGACAGAAGTTAATGAAAAACTGTTTTTT.

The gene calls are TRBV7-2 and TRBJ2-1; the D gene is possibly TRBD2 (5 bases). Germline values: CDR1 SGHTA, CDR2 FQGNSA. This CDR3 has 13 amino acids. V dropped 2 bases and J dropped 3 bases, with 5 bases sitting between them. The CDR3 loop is CASSLRDYNEQFF. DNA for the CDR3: TGTGCCAGCAGCTTACGGGACTACAATGAGCAGTTCTTC.

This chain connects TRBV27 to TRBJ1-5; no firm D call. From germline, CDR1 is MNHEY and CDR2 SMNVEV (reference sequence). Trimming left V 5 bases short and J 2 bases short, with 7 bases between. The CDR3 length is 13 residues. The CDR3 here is CASSGVGNQPQHF. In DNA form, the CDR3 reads TGTGCCAGCAGTGGGGTGGGCAATCAGCCCCAGCATTTT.

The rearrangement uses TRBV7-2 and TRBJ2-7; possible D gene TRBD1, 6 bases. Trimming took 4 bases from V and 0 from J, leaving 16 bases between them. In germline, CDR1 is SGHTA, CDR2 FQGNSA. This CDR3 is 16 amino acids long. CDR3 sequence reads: CASSSQGQIASYEQYF. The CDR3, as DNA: TGTGCCAGCAGCTCCCAAGGACAGATCGCCTCCTACGAGCAGTACTTC.

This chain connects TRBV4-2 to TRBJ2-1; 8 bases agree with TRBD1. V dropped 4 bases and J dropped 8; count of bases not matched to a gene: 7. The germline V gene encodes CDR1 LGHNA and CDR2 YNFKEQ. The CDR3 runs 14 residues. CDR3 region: CASSPRQGSYEQFF. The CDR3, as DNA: TGTGCCAGCAGCCCCCGACAGGGGTCTTATGAGCAGTTCTTC.

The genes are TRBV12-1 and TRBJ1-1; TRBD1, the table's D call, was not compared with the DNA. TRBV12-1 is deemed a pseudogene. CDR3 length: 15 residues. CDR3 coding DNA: TGTGCCAGCAGCTCTGAAGACAGATTGAACACTGAAGCTTTCTTT. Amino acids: CASSSEDRLNTEAFF.

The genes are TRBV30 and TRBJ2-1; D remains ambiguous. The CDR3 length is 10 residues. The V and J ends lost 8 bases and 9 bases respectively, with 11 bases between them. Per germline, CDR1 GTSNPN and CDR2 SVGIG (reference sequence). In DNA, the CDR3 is TGTGCCGGAGCCCTCGGTGAGCAGTTCTTC. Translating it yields CAGALGEQFF.

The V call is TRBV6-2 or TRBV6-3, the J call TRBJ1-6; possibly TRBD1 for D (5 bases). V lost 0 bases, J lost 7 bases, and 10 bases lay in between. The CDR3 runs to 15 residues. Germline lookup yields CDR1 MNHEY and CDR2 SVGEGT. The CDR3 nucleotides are TGTGCCAGCAGTTACTCGTTGGGGCGGAATTCACCCCTCCACTTT. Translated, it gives CASSYSLGRNSPLHF.

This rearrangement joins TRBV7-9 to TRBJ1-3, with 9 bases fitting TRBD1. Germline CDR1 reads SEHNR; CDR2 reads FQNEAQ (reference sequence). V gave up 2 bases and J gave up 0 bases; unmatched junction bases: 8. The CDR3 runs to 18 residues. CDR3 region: CASSLTPGTGISGNTIYF. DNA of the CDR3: TGTGCCAGCAGCTTAACTCCAGGGACAGGGATCTCTGGAAACACCATATATTTT.

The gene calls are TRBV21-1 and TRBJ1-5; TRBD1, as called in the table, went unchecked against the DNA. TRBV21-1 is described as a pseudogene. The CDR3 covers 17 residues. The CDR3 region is CASSKKNGQGLNQPQHF. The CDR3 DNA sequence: TGTGCCAGCAGCAAAAAGAATGGACAGGGCCTTAATCAGCCCCAGCATTTT.

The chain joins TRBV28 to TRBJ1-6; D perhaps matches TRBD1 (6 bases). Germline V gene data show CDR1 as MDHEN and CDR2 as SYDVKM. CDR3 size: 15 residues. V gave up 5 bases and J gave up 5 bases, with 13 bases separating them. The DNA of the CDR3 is TGTGCCAGCAGTGATGGGGGCCTAAATAATTCACCCCTCCACTTT. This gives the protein CASSDGGLNNSPLHF.

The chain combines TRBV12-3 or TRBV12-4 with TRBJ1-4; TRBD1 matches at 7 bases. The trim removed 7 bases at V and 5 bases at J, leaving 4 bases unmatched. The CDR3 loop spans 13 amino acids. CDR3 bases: TGTGCCAGCACGGGACAGATCAATGAAAAACTGTTTTTT. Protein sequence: CASTGQINEKLFF.

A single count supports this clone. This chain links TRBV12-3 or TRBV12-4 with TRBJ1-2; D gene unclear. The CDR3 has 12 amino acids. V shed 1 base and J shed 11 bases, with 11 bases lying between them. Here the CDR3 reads CASSLDGAKYTF. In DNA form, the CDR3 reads TGTGCCAGCAGTTTAGACGGCGCGAAGTACACCTTC.

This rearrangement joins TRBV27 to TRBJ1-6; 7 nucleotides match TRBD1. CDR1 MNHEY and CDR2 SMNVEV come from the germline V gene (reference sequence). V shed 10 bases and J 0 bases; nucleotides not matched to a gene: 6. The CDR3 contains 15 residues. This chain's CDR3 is CATQGTSSYNSPLHF. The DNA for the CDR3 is TGTGCCACACAGGGGACGAGCTCCTATAATTCACCCCTCCACTTT.

Here the CDR3 DNA reads TGTGCCAGCAGTGAAGCGCCAGCGGTGATATACGAGCAGTACTTC. It yields the protein CASSEAPAVIYEQYF. This chain uses TRBV6-1 with TRBJ2-7; tentatively, D is TRBD2 (5 bases). There are 15 residues in the CDR3. Germline CDR1 reads MNHNS; CDR2 reads SASEGT. Trimming left V 0 bases short and J 4 bases short, with 13 bases between.

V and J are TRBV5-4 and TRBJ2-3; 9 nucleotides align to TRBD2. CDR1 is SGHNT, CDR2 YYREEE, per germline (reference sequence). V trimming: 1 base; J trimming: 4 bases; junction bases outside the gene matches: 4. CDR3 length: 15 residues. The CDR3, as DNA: TGTGCCAGCAGCTTGCGGCGGGGGGGGGCAGATACGCAGTATTTT. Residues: CASSLRRGGADTQYF.

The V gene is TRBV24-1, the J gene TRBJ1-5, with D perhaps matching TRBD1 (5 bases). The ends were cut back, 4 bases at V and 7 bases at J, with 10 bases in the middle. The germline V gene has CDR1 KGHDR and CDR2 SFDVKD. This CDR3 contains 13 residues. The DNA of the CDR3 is TGTGCCACCAGTGACCAAGGGGACCAGCCCCAGCATTTT. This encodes CATSDQGDQPQHF.

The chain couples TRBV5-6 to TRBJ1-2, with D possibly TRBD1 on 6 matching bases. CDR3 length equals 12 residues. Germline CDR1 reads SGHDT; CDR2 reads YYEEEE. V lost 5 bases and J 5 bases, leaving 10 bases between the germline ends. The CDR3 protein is CASRQGTYGYTF. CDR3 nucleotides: TGTGCCAGCAGACAGGGAACTTATGGCTACACCTTC.